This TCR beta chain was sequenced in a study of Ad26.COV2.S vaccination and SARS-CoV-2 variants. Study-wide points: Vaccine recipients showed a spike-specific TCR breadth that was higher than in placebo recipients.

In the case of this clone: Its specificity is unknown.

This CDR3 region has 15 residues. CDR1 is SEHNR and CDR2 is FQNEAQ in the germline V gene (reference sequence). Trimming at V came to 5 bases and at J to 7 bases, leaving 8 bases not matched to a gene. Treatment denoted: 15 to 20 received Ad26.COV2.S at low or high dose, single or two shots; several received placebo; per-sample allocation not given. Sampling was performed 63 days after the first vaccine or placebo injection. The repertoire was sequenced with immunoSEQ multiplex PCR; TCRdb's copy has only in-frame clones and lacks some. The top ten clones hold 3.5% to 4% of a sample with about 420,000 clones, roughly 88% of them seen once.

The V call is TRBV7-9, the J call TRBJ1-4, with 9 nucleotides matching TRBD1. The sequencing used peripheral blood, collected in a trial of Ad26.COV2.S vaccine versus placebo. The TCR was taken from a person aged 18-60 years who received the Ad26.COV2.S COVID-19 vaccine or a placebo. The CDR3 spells CASSQPGTGSEKLFF. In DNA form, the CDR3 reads TGTGCCAGCAGCCAACCGGGGACAGGGTCTGAAAAACTGTTTTTT.